A selection of T cell receptor beta chains follows, all from one sample in a study of blood T cell repertoires in COVID-19. Repertoires were generated with immunoSEQ multiplex PCR, while TCRdb's copy carries only in-frame clones and drops some. The sample lists under 130,000 clones, about 85% seen once, with roughly 4.5% in the top ten. The sample taken for sequencing was peripheral blood. The receptor source for this set is a man in his fifties with acute or convalescent COVID-19. The CDR3 runs from the conserved cysteine through the conserved F or W. A D gene is named only where the DNA matches it firmly. The listing skips clone size in some rows; elsewhere it reads once, few, many or a size class.

d_gene: -
abundance: once
j_gene: TRBJ1-1
len: 13
v_gene: TRBV6-5
CDR3aa: CASSLVTQGEAFF
CDR3nt: TGTGCCAGCAGCCTAGTGACTCAGGGAGAAGCTTTCTTT

d_gene: TRBD2
abundance: -
j_gene: TRBJ2-5
len: 16
v_gene: TRBV4-1
CDR3aa: CASSLRLAGIQETQYF
CDR3nt: TGCGCCAGCAGCCTCCGACTAGCGGGAATTCAAGAGACCCAGTACTTC

d_gene: -
abundance: few
j_gene: TRBJ1-4
len: 12
v_gene: TRBV12-3/TRBV12-4
CDR3aa: CASRRGGEKLFF
CDR3nt: TGTGCCAGCAGACGGGGAGGGGAAAAACTGTTTTTT

d_gene: -
abundance: once
j_gene: TRBJ1-2
len: 13
v_gene: TRBV27
CDR3aa: CASSLGQTGGYTF
CDR3nt: TGTGCCAGCAGTTTAGGGCAGACGGGGGGCTACACCTTC

d_gene: TRBD2
abundance: -
j_gene: TRBJ2-3
len: 16
v_gene: TRBV4-1
CDR3aa: CASSHTSGESTDTQYF
CDR3nt: TGCGCCAGCAGCCATACTAGCGGGGAAAGCACAGATACGCAGTATTTT

d_gene: TRBD1
abundance: -
j_gene: TRBJ2-2
len: 15
v_gene: TRBV19
CDR3aa: CASRIGQGATGELFF
CDR3nt: TGTGCCAGTAGAATAGGGCAGGGGGCCACCGGGGAGCTGTTTTTT

d_gene: TRBD1
abundance: -
j_gene: TRBJ1-2
len: 17
v_gene: TRBV18
CDR3aa: CASSRGQGDSSYYGYTF
CDR3nt: TGTGCCAGCTCAAGAGGACAGGGGGATTCCTCTTACTATGGCTACACCTTC

d_gene: -
abundance: -
j_gene: TRBJ1-1
len: 11
v_gene: TRBV20-1
CDR3aa: CSAGVNTEAFF
CDR3nt: TGCAGTGCCGGGGTGAACACTGAAGCTTTCTTT

d_gene: -
abundance: -
j_gene: TRBJ2-1
len: 14
v_gene: TRBV27
CDR3aa: CASSLSGPYNEQFF
CDR3nt: TGTGCCAGCAGTTTATCCGGTCCCTACAATGAGCAGTTCTTC

d_gene: -
abundance: few
j_gene: TRBJ2-5
len: 14
v_gene: TRBV28
CDR3aa: CASSFQGLWETQYF
CDR3nt: TGTGCCAGCAGTTTTCAGGGCCTGTGGGAGACCCAGTACTTC

d_gene: -
abundance: -
j_gene: TRBJ2-1
len: 16
v_gene: TRBV15
CDR3aa: CATSRPGGSSYNEQFF
CDR3nt: TGTGCCACCAGCAGACCCGGGGGAAGCTCCTACAATGAGCAGTTCTTC

d_gene: -
abundance: -
j_gene: TRBJ1-2
len: 11
v_gene: TRBV30
CDR3aa: CAWSVLRALTF
CDR3nt: TGTGCCTGGAGTGTACTCCGCGCATTGACCTTC

d_gene: -
abundance: -
j_gene: TRBJ2-1
len: 16
v_gene: TRBV5-6
CDR3aa: CASSLDLTEWNNEQFF
CDR3nt: TGTGCCAGCAGCTTGGATCTTACAGAATGGAACAATGAGCAGTTCTTC